The present T cell receptor (beta chain) was sequenced within a study of shared T cell receptors in the human thymus. Trimming left V 6 bases short and J 3 bases short, with 8 bases between. Per germline, CDR1 MNHEY and CDR2 SVGAGI. The CDR3 totals 12 residues. TCRdb's table, derived via immunoSEQ multiplex PCR, lists solely in-frame clones and lacks some. The table has about 730,000 clones, over 75% seen once. This sample was also put to use in a study of human thymus T cells. As that report states: Thymic and blood repertoires appeared to display a bias in their usage of V and J genes. Related studies noted strongly shared thymic repertoires across unrelated people.

The V and J genes are TRBV6-5 and TRBJ2-5; D may be TRBD1 (6 bases). The origin of this receptor is a girl under three years old with a congenital heart defect. Sequencing was done on a sample of thymocytes. The CDR3, as DNA: TGTGCCAGCAGGGACAGAAAAGAGACCCAGTACTTC. It specifies CASRDRKETQYF.